Here is one T cell receptor beta chain with its context. This clone's antigen is unknown. Per-base quality was not reported, and no clone a single base away is much larger than it. To prepare the library, the immunoSEQ multiplex PCR assay was applied. A mixture of 60 forward primers for TCR Vbeta segments and 13 reverse primers for TCR Jbeta segments was used in the multiplex PCR. The CDR3 region of rearranged TCR beta genes was amplified from genomic DNA by a multiplex PCR assay. On the Illumina HiSeq System, the amplified TCR beta libraries were sequenced as 87-base-pair reads. Concerning the study's data processing: Across the 500 to 750 repertoires, a later analysis counted 78 million or so unique TCR beta chains, 9 million to 14 million of which were shared by at least two donors. To remove PCR and sequencing errors, raw reads were error-corrected and collapsed into unique sequences using a nearest-neighbor algorithm that merged closely related sequences. Alignment of CDR3 sequences to IMGT reference sequences was used to assign V, D and J gene segments. For a sequence to be retained, a match of at least six nucleotides was required to both a V gene segment and a J gene segment. Rearrangements were classified as productive when the CDR3 lacked stop codons and remained in frame with V and J, and all other rearrangements were classified as non-productive. CDR3 was defined by IMGT convention, running from the second conserved V-encoded cysteine to the conserved J-encoded phenylalanine. In an earlier analysis of approximately 500 of the donors, sequences lacking an unambiguous match to a single V gene segment were excluded. An earlier analysis of approximately 590 of the donors called V segments functional above 56.7% productive rearrangements and segregating when the between-donor standard deviation exceeded 5%. To diagnose cytomegalovirus status from the catalog of TCR beta chain sequences, a statistical classification framework was built. In a later analysis, TCR nucleotide sequences were compared against IMGT/GENE-DB human TR gene sequences so that V and J genes could be assigned. In a later analysis, CDR3 sequences and most-parsimonious VDJ recombination scenarios were assigned using the TCRdist pipeline. In a later analysis, each TCR beta chain was defined by its CDR3 amino acid sequence together with its V-gene family, and reads without a unique V-gene family were excluded. A later analysis removed 592 highly shared, low-generation-probability nucleotide sequences to deal with suspected cross-contamination and a sequencing artifact. In a later analysis, a clonal expansion index for each public chain was calculated from normalized within-repertoire ranks of inferred template counts. In a later analysis, generation probabilities were computed using a VDJ recombination model fitted to out-of-frame rearrangements, and the results were checked against IGoR. In a later analysis, hypergeometric tests were used to score TCR-TCR, TCR-HLA and TCR-CMV co-occurrence, with a repertoire-size bias correction applied to TCR pairs. To estimate false discovery rates, a later analysis permuted the HLA or CMV assignments 20 times. A later analysis grouped co-occurring TCRs with DBSCAN, adding TCRdist sequence similarity when clustering within HLA-allele-positive subsets. Repertoires with fewer than 30,000 or more than 120,000 public chains, plus five repertoires with anomalous nucleotide sharing, were excluded from co-occurrence clustering. As stored in TCRdb, this immuneACCESS dataset retains in-frame rearrangements with V and J assigned. A fraction of the clones does not appear; measured against another copy, unresolved V genes explain less than half of the discrepancy, and the remainder lacks a known reason. V and J calls and clone size come straight from that table; D and trimming were deduced from the DNA. For this sample there are about 52,000 clones; more than 65% appear just once. The ten largest clones capture around 10% of the sample.

A distance of 16 bases separates the germline ends of V and J, which lose 6 bases and 5 bases respectively. The CDR1 and CDR2 encoded by the germline V gene are MDHEN and SYDVKM. Reading from cysteine to phenylalanine, the CDR3 counts 14 amino acids. The only DNA kept is the CDR3, 42 bases in frame from the first base. The cohort was made up of 650 to 700 healthy bone marrow donors. At the time of sampling, all cohort members were nominally healthy, though unrecorded immune exposures were likely present. The donor was CMV seronegative and was included in the group of a few hundred seronegative cohort members. A peripheral blood sample was collected from each donor, and TCR beta sequencing was performed on peripheral blood mononuclear cells. Genomic DNA extraction from the blood cell samples was performed with the Qiagen DNeasy Blood Extraction Kit. These data originate in a study of cytomegalovirus exposure and HLA in healthy donors (TCRdb year 2017). As for the study more broadly: In an earlier analysis of 450 to 750 of the donors, approximately 300 Gb of sequence data and 117 million unique TCR beta sequences from about 190 million T cells were reported. A separate validation cohort of more than 100 different subjects was used in addition to the roughly 640-subject first cohort. In a later analysis, previously published TCR beta repertoires from 670 or so donors were re-analyzed and high-resolution HLA genotyping was added so that TCR occurrence patterns could be studied. Across 398 genotyped donors of the cohort, an average of about 240,000 unique TCR beta nucleotide sequences per donor were sequenced, and approximately 17% of those sequences were non-productive. Roughly 310 gigabases of sequencing data and tens of millions of unique TCR sequences were included in an early release covering around 650 HLA-typed donors. An earlier analysis of several hundred of the donors used high-throughput TCR beta sequencing to judge whether each TCR beta V gene segment behaved as functional or pseudogenic. Of the approximately 400 genotyped donors, 65% to 90% fell in the genetic ancestry cluster associated with self-reported Caucasian donors. The number of donors typed differed by locus, with 629-630 for A, B, C, DRB1 and DQB1, around 500 for DQA1, approximately 570 for DPA1, and around 450 for DPB1. A later genetic analysis took genome-wide SNP genotypes for about three fifths of the roughly 700 donors and used that subset as a discovery cohort. The study used immunosequencing to profile the T cell repertoires of approximately 640 subjects and linked those repertoires to cytomegalovirus serostatus. All discovery cohort repertoires had been generated using a single sequencing platform. The later analysis used no new phenotypic data to find candidate immune exposures, relying instead on TCR beta sequences and their occurrence across donors. To predict cytomegalovirus infection status, the study combined high-throughput TCR immunosequencing, statistical association of individual TCRs with disease status, and machine learning. Both class I and class II loci were covered by HLA typing, at four-digit resolution. Donor age, sex, ethnicity and CMV serostatus were compiled alongside the repertoire data. The study was designed to test whether signatures of past pathogen exposure could be identified by cataloging public T cell receptors. Because of strong linkage in the cohort, five DR-DQ haplotypes were treated as single units for association and clustering.

What the work shows at the level of the full study, not this receptor alone: A later analysis reported that several top co-occurrence clusters appeared linked to parvovirus B19, influenza, CMV and Epstein-Barr virus. Linkage disequilibrium might explain the correlated functional status among segregating V segments, but an unknown experimental factor could not be excluded. A group of highly shared sequence variants was considered likely to be a technical artifact of the sequencing pipeline. For the cohort, immune exposure information was limited to CMV serostatus. In this cohort, only TCR beta chains were sequenced, and detectable features were limited by the absence of alpha or paired-chain data. A later analysis found that HLA-associated TCR beta chains were more clonally expanded and had lower generation probabilities than equally common non-associated chains. The study listed 164 TCR beta chains as associated with cytomegalovirus. Some IMGT-functional V segments, including TRBV6-2 and TRBV6-3, could not be distinguished by the 87-base-pair reads and were therefore excluded. Presence/absence analyses assumed roughly uniform sequencing depth across donors, an assumption that may not hold. In vitro tests confirmed that a few of the cytomegalovirus-associated TCR beta chains recognize cytomegalovirus antigens. In both the original and validation cohorts, the classifier was reported to diagnose cytomegalovirus status with high specificity and sensitivity. Broadly in line with IMGT annotations, most TCR beta V segments showed up in productive rearrangements about 87% or about 30% of the time in an earlier analysis of approximately 600 of the donors. A later analysis found that most CMV-associated TCR beta chains appeared HLA-restricted, with HLA associations seemingly driven largely by CMV exposure. Because HLA typing was missing for some donors at each locus, association tests included only the typed subset. Because counts were too low, seventeen rarely observed V segments, including chromosome 9 orphons, were left out of the earlier analysis of 587 of the donors. A further reported finding was that TCR beta sequences accurately predicted the HLA-A and HLA-B alleles for most subjects in the first cohort. An association between a missense DCLRE1C variant and V-gene and J-gene trimming of TCR beta chains was found in a later genetic analysis and replicated in an independent cohort. A later analysis associated 15,000 or so TCR beta sequences with specific HLA alleles at a false discovery rate of 0.05. Compared with the approximately 670-donor mean, donors in an Asian-associated ancestry cluster had fewer N-insertions in productive TCRs, according to a later genetic analysis. According to a later analysis, TCR association rates differed among HLA loci, with DRB1 alleles showing the most associated TCRs and HLA-C alleles showing the fewest. Most TCR sequences were observed very rarely across donors, whereas some public TCRs were present in many individuals. It was suggested by the authors that the approach could potentially be generalized to other disease states and immunological phenotypes. Strong co-occurrence of HLA alleles, especially DR and DQ, made assigning TCR associations to individual alleles difficult.

The clonotype was recovered from a woman between 50 and 59 years old in good health and CMV-seronegative. The chain joins TRBV28 to TRBJ1-2; D gene: possibly TRBD1, on 6 matching bases. Sequenced material: PBMCs. The base sequence is TGTGCCAGCAGCCCGGGACATCTCATTTATGGCTACACCTTC. Translated, it reads CASSPGHLIYGYTF.